The present T cell receptor beta chain was sequenced within a study of neurological immune-mediated disorders. Points on this clonotype: Its antigen remains unidentified. Possible read error: a much larger clone is one base away.

PBMCs stored at -80 C, 2 million in total, were the source of the unsorted libraries. Study-level findings and limits: Falling below healthy controls, multiple sclerosis showed the least TCR clonal expansion, while HTLV-1-associated myelopathy showed the most.

The cDNA was synthesized by means of template-switch 5'RACE, which was carried out with 10-nucleotide random UMIs. TCRdb processed the 5' RACE reads anew with MiXCR; each CDR3 protein has one entry. The sample records approximately 50,000 distinct CDR3 sequences, approximately 10% being singletons. The CDR3 has 16 residues. The genes are TRBV21-1 and TRBJ2-5; the D call TRBD2 from the table was never checked on the DNA. TRBV21-1 constitutes a pseudogene. The sample was PBMCs. The TCR was taken from a man aged 70-80 years with HTLV-1-associated myelopathy (HAM/TSP). The CDR3 DNA is TGTGCCGCCCTCCAGAGAGGAAGAGGCTATCAAGAGACCCAGTACTTC. Amino acid sequence: CAALQRGRGYQETQYF.